Here is one TCR beta chain with its context. A multiplex PCR was run with 60 Vbeta primers and 13 Jbeta primers. Measured with immunoSEQ multiplex PCR; TCRdb has only the in-frame clones, and not every one. The sample records 250,000 to 350,000 clones, over 70% being singletons. The sample comes from a study of cytomegalovirus exposure and HLA in healthy donors. Germline V gene data show CDR1 as SGHDT and CDR2 as YYEEEE. V lost 0 bases and J lost 3, with 13 bases in between. This CDR3 comprises 16 residues. The sample was PBMCs. This chain connects TRBV5-6 to TRBJ1-5; the D gene is possibly TRBD1 (6 bases). The TCR comes from a girl aged 2 to 9 in good health and CMV-seronegative. CDR3: CASSLARGRYNQPQHF. The CDR3 DNA follows: TGTGCCAGCAGCTTGGCCAGGGGCCGGTACAATCAGCCCCAGCATTTT.